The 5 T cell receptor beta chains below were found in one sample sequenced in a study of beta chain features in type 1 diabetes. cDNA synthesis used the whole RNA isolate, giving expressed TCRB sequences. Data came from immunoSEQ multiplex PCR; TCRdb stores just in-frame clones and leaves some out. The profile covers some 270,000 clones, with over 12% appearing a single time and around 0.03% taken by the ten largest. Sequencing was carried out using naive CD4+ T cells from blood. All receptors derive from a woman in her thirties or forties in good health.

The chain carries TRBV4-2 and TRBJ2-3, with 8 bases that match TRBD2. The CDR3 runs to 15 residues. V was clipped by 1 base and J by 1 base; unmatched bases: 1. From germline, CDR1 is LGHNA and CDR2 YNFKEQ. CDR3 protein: CASSQGRGGTDTQYF. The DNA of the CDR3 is TGTGCCAGCAGCCAAGGGCGGGGGGGCACAGATACGCAGTATTTT.

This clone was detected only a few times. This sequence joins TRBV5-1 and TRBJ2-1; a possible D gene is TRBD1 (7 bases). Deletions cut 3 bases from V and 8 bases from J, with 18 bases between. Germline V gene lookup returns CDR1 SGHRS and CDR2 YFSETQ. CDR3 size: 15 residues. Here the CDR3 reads CASSSQNRGGDEQFF. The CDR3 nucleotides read TGCGCCAGCAGCTCACAAAACAGGGGCGGGGATGAGCAGTTCTTC.

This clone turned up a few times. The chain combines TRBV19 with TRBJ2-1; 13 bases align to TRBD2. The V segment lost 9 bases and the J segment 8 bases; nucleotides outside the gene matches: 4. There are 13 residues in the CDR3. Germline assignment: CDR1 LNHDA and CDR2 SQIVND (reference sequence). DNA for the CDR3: TGTGCCAGCACTAGCGGGGGGGGTGATGAGCAGTTCTTC. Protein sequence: CASTSGGGDEQFF.

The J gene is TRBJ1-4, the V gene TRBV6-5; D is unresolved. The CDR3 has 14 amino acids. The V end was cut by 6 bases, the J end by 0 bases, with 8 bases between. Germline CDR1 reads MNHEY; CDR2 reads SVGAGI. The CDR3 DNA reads TGTGCCAGCAGGAGCCCGGCAACTAATGAAAAACTGTTTTTT. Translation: CASRSPATNEKLFF.

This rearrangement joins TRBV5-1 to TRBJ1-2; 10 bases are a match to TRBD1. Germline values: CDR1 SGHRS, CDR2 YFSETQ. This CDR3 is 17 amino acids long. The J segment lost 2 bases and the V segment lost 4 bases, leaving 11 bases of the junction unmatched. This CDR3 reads CASSLGQGDWFNYGYTF. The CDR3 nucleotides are TGCGCCAGCAGCCTCGGACAGGGGGACTGGTTCAACTATGGCTACACCTTC.